The next 9 T cell receptor beta chains were all read from a single sample in a study of cytomegalovirus exposure and HLA in healthy donors (dated by TCRdb to 2016 to 2017). The method behind the library was the immunoSEQ multiplex PCR assay. For the multiplex PCR, a mixture combining 60 forward primers for TCR Vbeta segments and 13 reverse primers for TCR Jbeta segments was used. TCRdb's version of the immuneACCESS table is confined to in-frame rearrangements and falls short of the full clone set. An unresolved V gene accounts for under half of the shortfall where checked; the remainder is of unknown origin. The sample table shows some 62,000 clones, and around 87% are seen once. The top ten hold roughly 1.4% of the sample. The sample comprised PBMCs. These receptors originate from a man aged 18 to 35 in good health and CMV-seronegative.

This rearrangement joins TRBV2 to TRBJ1-1, with D unclear. The CDR3 extends over 13 amino acids. V was shortened by 8 bases and J by 1 base, with 11 bases between the two germline ends. Per germline, CDR1 SNHLY and CDR2 FYNNEI. The CDR3 sequence is CASPEPGNTEAFF. The CDR3 DNA is TGTGCCAGCCCCGAACCGGGGAACACTGAAGCTTTCTTT.

The J gene is TRBJ1-6, the V gene TRBV5-8; TRBD1 might be the D (6 bases). The CDR3 loop spans 14 amino acids. Looked up from germline, CDR1 is SGHTS and CDR2 is YDEGEE. V shed 7 bases and J shed 8 bases, with 16 bases lying between them. CDR3 region: CASPSAGADSPLHF. The CDR3 region has the DNA TGTGCCAGCCCCTCAGCGGGGGCCGATTCACCCCTCCACTTT.

This sequence joins TRBV5-1 and TRBJ2-7; TRBD2 is a possible D gene (5 bases). Germline CDR1 is SGHRS and CDR2 is YFSETQ. V was clipped by 2 bases and J by 0 bases, with 9 bases between them. The CDR3 runs 14 residues. The CDR3 reads CASSLLGDSYEQYF. The CDR3, as DNA: TGCGCCAGCAGCTTACTCGGGGACTCCTACGAGCAGTACTTC.

The chain recombines TRBV5-1 with TRBJ2-6; no firm D call. V was cut by 4 bases and J by 0 bases, with 17 bases left in between. CDR3 length: 18 residues. Germline CDR1 and CDR2: SGHRS and YFSETQ. CDR3 amino acids: CASSRTTRASSGANVLTF. The CDR3 bases are TGCGCCAGCAGCCGCACTACCCGAGCTAGCTCTGGGGCCAACGTCCTGACTTTC.

The chain links TRBV27 to TRBJ2-5, with TRBD2 as a possible D gene (5 bases). The CDR3 loop spans 13 amino acids. V was trimmed by 7 bases and J by 4 bases, leaving 13 bases between them. The germline CDR1 and CDR2 sequences are MNHEY and SMNVEV (reference sequence). Here the CDR3 DNA reads TGTGCCAGCATCTCCCTAAGCGGAGAGACCCAGTACTTC. Its translation: CASISLSGETQYF.

The chain couples TRBV5-1 to TRBJ2-2; tentative D call: TRBD2 (5 bases). The length of the CDR3 is 16 residues. Germline assignment: CDR1 SGHRS and CDR2 YFSETQ. Trimming cost V 3 bases and J 0 bases, with 12 bases left between them. For the CDR3, the DNA is TGCGCCAGCAGCTCGCGGGTGCTATCGAACACCGGGGAGCTGTTTTTT. Translated: CASSSRVLSNTGELFF. Supplemented by reference TRBV5-1 and TRBJ2-2, the full variable domain reads KAGVTQTPRYLIKTRGQQVTLSCSPISGHRSVSWYQQTPGQGLQFLFEYFSETQRNKGNFPGRFSGRQFSNSRSEMNVSTLELGDSALYLCASSSRVLSNTGELFFGEGSRLTVL.

This rearrangement joins TRBV11-2 to TRBJ1-1, with a tentative D call TRBD1 (5 bases). CDR3 length: 13 residues. Per germline, CDR1 SGHAT and CDR2 FQNNGV. Between the trimmed V and J ends, which lost 8 bases and 4 bases, there was a span of 14 bases. This chain's CDR3 is CASGVPGGTEAFF. The CDR3 DNA is TGTGCCAGCGGGGTCCCCGGGGGCACTGAAGCTTTCTTT.

This sequence joins TRBV28 and TRBJ2-5; 9 nucleotides align to TRBD1. Trimming removed 8 bases from V and 5 bases from J; junction bases left unmatched: 12. CDR1 and CDR2 from the germline V gene are MDHEN and SYDVKM. CDR3 length: 15 residues. This CDR3 is CASALTGGRSETQYF. The CDR3 DNA reads as TGTGCCAGCGCTCTGACAGGGGGTCGGTCGGAGACCCAGTACTTC.

Remarks on this clone: Other nucleotide sequences from this sample produce the same CDR3. The CDR3 sequence: CASSESTGRNSPLHF. In nucleotides, the CDR3 is TGCGCCAGCAGTGAGTCGACAGGGCGGAATTCACCCCTCCACTTT. The V gene is TRBV10-1, the J gene TRBJ1-6, with 7 bases fitting TRBD1. Germline trimming cut 0 bases from V and 7 bases from J; bases unmatched to any gene: 3. The germline gives CDR1 WNHNN, CDR2 SYGVQD (reference sequence). The CDR3 length is 15 residues.